A single TCR beta chain is shown here with its context. What it binds is unknown. The sample is drawn from a study of T cells expressing NK-cell markers. General study findings and limits: There remained a lack of clarity about HCMV specificity of expanded NKG2C+ T cell clones.

The germline CDR1 and CDR2 sequences are DFQATT and SNEGSKA (reference sequence). The CDR3 is 14 amino acids. TCRdb reworked the 5' RACE reads into one entry per CDR3 protein, no DNA. Its table lists 250,000 or so distinct CDR3 sequences. The receptor's source is a woman aged 18-70 years in good health. This chain joins TRBV20-1 and TRBJ2-7. Specimen: blood T cells: a sorted CD56 or NKG2C T cell subset, CD4+ or CD8+ T cells, or bulk PBMC T cells (not recorded which). CDR3 in amino acids: CSARGAATTYEQYF.